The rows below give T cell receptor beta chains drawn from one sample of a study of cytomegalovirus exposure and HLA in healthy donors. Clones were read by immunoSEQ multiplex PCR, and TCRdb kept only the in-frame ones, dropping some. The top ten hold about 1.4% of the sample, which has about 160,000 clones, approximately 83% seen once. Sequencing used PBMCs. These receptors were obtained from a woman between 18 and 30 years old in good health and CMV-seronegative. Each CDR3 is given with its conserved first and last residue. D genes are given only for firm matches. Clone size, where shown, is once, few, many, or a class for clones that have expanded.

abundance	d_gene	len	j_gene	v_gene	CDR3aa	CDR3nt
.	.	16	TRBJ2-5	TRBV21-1	CASSKERRDRGETQYF	TGTGCCAGCAGCAAAGAACGCCGGGACAGGGGGGAGACCCAGTACTTC
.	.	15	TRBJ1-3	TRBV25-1	CASTRTDVSGNTIYF	TGTGCCAGCACCCGGACAGACGTCTCTGGAAACACCATATATTTT
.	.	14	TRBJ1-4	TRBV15	CATSGTYFGEKLFF	TGTGCCACCAGCGGGACATATTTCGGTGAAAAACTGTTTTTT
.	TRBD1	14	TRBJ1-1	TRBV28	CASITQGRATEAFF	TGTGCCAGCATTACACAGGGGCGGGCCACTGAAGCTTTCTTT
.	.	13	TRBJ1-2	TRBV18	CASSPDMTYGYTF	TGTGCCAGCTCGCCCGATATGACTTATGGCTACACCTTC
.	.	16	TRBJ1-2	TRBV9	CASSIHEQGVRYGYTF	TGTGCCAGCAGCATCCATGAACAGGGAGTGAGGTATGGCTACACCTTC
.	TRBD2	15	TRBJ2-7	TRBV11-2	CASSRERGGYLEQYF	TGTGCCAGCAGCCGAGAGCGGGGGGGCTATCTCGAGCAGTACTTC
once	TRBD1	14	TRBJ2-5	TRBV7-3	CASSLSGTAETQYF	TGTGCCAGCAGCTTAAGTGGGACAGCAGAGACCCAGTACTTC
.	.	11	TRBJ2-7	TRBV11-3	CASSQAYEQYF	TGTGCCAGCAGCCAGGCATACGAGCAGTACTTC
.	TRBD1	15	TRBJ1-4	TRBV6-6	CASSGRTGENEKLFF	TGTGCCAGCAGTGGGCGGACAGGGGAAAATGAAAAACTGTTTTTT
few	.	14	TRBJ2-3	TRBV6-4	CASSDGGSTDTQYF	TGTGCCAGCAGTGACGGGGGGAGCACAGATACGCAGTATTTT